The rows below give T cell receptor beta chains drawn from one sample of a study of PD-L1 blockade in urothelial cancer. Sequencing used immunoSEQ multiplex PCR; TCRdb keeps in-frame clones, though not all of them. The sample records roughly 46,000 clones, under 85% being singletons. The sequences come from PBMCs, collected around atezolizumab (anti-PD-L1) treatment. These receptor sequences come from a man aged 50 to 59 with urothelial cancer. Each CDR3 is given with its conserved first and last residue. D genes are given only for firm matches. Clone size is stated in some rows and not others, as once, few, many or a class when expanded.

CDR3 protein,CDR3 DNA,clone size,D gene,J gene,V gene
CASSPHKNTGLSGNTIYF,TGCGCCAGCAGCCCTCACAAAAATACAGGTCTCTCTGGAAACACCATATATTTT,.,.,TRBJ1-3,TRBV5-1
CASSQGARGYTF,TGTGCCAGCAGCCAGGGTGCGAGAGGCTACACCTTC,.,.,TRBJ1-2,TRBV5-8
CASSRTSTDTQYF,TGTGCCAGCAGTAGGACTAGTACAGATACGCAGTATTTT,.,TRBD2,TRBJ2-3,TRBV28
CASTVEGGPGSYEQYF,TGTGCCAGCACCGTGGAGGGTGGACCTGGCTCCTACGAGCAGTACTTC,.,.,TRBJ2-7,TRBV5-6
CASSLGTAAYTEAFF,TGTGCCAGCTCATTAGGGACAGCTGCCTACACTGAAGCTTTCTTT,.,TRBD1,TRBJ1-1,TRBV18
CASSLVETGGVNEQFF,TGTGCCAGCAGCTTAGTTGAGACAGGGGGCGTAAATGAGCAGTTCTTC,.,TRBD1,TRBJ2-1,TRBV7-8
CASSPLREGQETQYF,TGCGCCAGCAGCCCCTTGCGGGAGGGTCAAGAGACCCAGTACTTC,few,TRBD2,TRBJ2-5,TRBV4-3
CASSLGQDRGNTEAFF,TGTGCCAGCAGCTTAGGCCAGGACAGGGGGAACACTGAAGCTTTCTTT,.,TRBD1,TRBJ1-1,TRBV13
CASSLTMTGMNTEAFF,TGCGCCAGCAGCTTAACCATGACAGGGATGAACACTGAAGCTTTCTTT,.,TRBD1,TRBJ1-1,TRBV5-1
CASRTERGAREQFF,TGTGCCAGCAGGACCGAGCGGGGGGCCAGAGAGCAGTTCTTC,.,TRBD2,TRBJ2-1,TRBV6-1
CASTDTGELFF,TGTGCCAGCACCGACACCGGGGAGCTGTTTTTT,once,.,TRBJ2-2,TRBV27
CASGRTGGGRETQYF,TGCGCCAGCGGCCGAACAGGGGGGGGTCGAGAGACCCAGTACTTC,.,.,TRBJ2-5,TRBV4-1
CATSGGQGAQPQHF,TGTGCCACCAGCGGGGGCCAGGGGGCTCAGCCCCAGCATTTT,once,TRBD1,TRBJ1-5,TRBV15
CASSLGAGTGFGIQYF,TGTGCCAGCAGCTTAGGGGCCGGGACAGGGTTTGGCATTCAGTACTTC,.,TRBD1,TRBJ2-4,TRBV11-2
CASQHLGEAYEQYF,TGTGCCAGCCAGCACCTAGGTGAGGCCTACGAGCAGTACTTC,few,.,TRBJ2-7,TRBV6-1
CAWSGGGYEQYF,TGTGCCTGGAGCGGAGGCGGCTACGAGCAGTACTTC,.,.,TRBJ2-7,TRBV30
CASSGLTGLSIPQPQHF,TGTGCCAGCAGTGGCCTTACAGGGTTGTCGATCCCTCAGCCCCAGCATTTT,.,.,TRBJ1-5,TRBV6-1
CASSTGTAYNSPLHF,TGTGCCAGCAGCACAGGGACAGCTTATAATTCACCCCTCCACTTT,.,TRBD1,TRBJ1-6,TRBV11-2
CASSLGLAGGGENIQYF,TGTGCCAGCAGCTTAGGGCTAGCGGGAGGCGGGGAAAACATTCAGTACTTC,.,TRBD2,TRBJ2-4,TRBV7-2
CATSREGQGIQPQHF,TGTGCCACCAGCAGAGAGGGACAGGGTATTCAGCCCCAGCATTTT,.,TRBD1,TRBJ1-5,TRBV15
CASSQLQRGTDTQYF,TGTGCCAGCAGCCAATTGCAGCGGGGGACAGATACGCAGTATTTT,.,TRBD2,TRBJ2-3,TRBV14
CASSLPIGTGYGYTF,TGTGCCAGCAGTTTACCGATCGGGACAGGGTATGGCTACACCTTC,once,TRBD1,TRBJ1-2,TRBV28
CASSLEGTGSYEQYF,TGTGCCAGCAGCTTAGAGGGGACAGGGAGCTACGAGCAGTACTTC,.,TRBD1,TRBJ2-7,TRBV7-9
CASSLKWTSTTDTQYF,TGTGCCAGCAGCTTAAAATGGACTTCTACCACAGATACGCAGTATTTT,once,.,TRBJ2-3,TRBV7-3
CASSLPPDSGYTF,TGTGCCAGCAGCCTACCACCCGATAGCGGCTACACCTTC,.,.,TRBJ1-2,TRBV7-9
CAWTPGGSPSYEQYF,TGTGCCTGGACCCCCGGAGGATCCCCCTCCTACGAGCAGTACTTC,.,.,TRBJ2-7,TRBV30
CASSVSGELFF,TGCGCCAGCAGCGTATCCGGGGAGCTGTTTTTT,.,.,TRBJ2-2,TRBV4-3
CASSSLQGPYPDTQYF,TGTGCCAGCAGCTCCCTACAGGGGCCCTACCCAGATACGCAGTATTTT,few,TRBD1,TRBJ2-3,TRBV11-2
CASSRHTSFEEQYF,TGTGCCAGCAGCCGCCACACTAGCTTCGAGGAGCAGTACTTC,.,.,TRBJ2-7,TRBV5-4
CASSTGASTNEKLFF,TGTGCCAGCAGTACAGGGGCTTCAACTAATGAAAAACTGTTTTTT,.,TRBD1,TRBJ1-4,TRBV6-5
CASTRQGVSYEQYF,TGTGCCAGCACCCGGCAGGGGGTGTCGTACGAGCAGTACTTC,few,TRBD1,TRBJ2-7,TRBV28
CASTLGGFEETQYF,TGCGCCAGCACCCTAGGAGGTTTCGAAGAGACCCAGTACTTC,.,.,TRBJ2-5,TRBV5-1
CASSFYQANEQFF,TGTGCCAGCAGCTTTTATCAGGCCAATGAGCAGTTCTTC,.,.,TRBJ2-1,TRBV5-6
CASSRTVQGAYNEQFF,TGTGCCAGCAGCCGAACGGTACAGGGGGCGTACAATGAGCAGTTCTTC,.,TRBD1,TRBJ2-1,TRBV11-2
CASRPVGVGGYTF,TGTGCCAGCAGACCCGTCGGGGTGGGTGGCTACACCTTC,.,.,TRBJ1-2,TRBV6-5
CASKRGFMNTEAFF,TGTGCCAGTAAAAGAGGATTTATGAACACTGAAGCTTTCTTT,.,.,TRBJ1-1,TRBV19
CASSISQDRGYEQYF,TGTGCCAGTAGTATATCTCAGGACAGGGGCTACGAGCAGTACTTC,.,TRBD1,TRBJ2-7,TRBV19
CASSLAGGGADTQYF,TGTGCCAGCAGCCTAGCGGGAGGAGGGGCAGATACGCAGTATTTT,.,TRBD2,TRBJ2-3,TRBV6-4
CASSLAGGAYEQYF,TGTGCCAGCAGCTTAGCGGGAGGGGCCTACGAGCAGTACTTC,.,TRBD2,TRBJ2-7,TRBV5-4
CAWSSTRAYEQYF,TGTGCCTGGAGTTCTACCAGGGCCTACGAGCAGTACTTC,.,.,TRBJ2-7,TRBV30
CASSIAQGSYEQYF,TGTGCCAGTAGTATAGCACAGGGTTCCTACGAGCAGTACTTC,.,.,TRBJ2-7,TRBV19
CASGPPGQGISFF,TGTGCTAGTGGTCCTCCGGGACAGGGGATTTCGTTCTTC,.,TRBD1,TRBJ2-1,TRBV12-5
CASRRTGGVSYEQYF,TGTGCCAGCAGGCGGACAGGGGGAGTCTCCTACGAGCAGTACTTC,.,TRBD1,TRBJ2-7,TRBV28
CASSPGLTYNEQFF,TGTGCCAGCTCCCCTGGACTAACTTACAATGAGCAGTTCTTC,.,.,TRBJ2-1,TRBV18
CASSWRETQYF,TGCGCCAGCAGCTGGAGGGAGACCCAGTACTTC,.,.,TRBJ2-5,TRBV5-1
CASSLVGGENTEAFF,TGTGCCAGCAGCTTGGTAGGGGGGGAGAACACTGAAGCTTTCTTT,.,.,TRBJ1-1,TRBV5-6
CASSQLTVGQTEAFF,TGTGCCAGCAGCCAGTTGACAGTAGGTCAGACTGAAGCTTTCTTT,.,.,TRBJ1-1,TRBV4-2
CASMPGNYGYTF,TGTGCCAGCATGCCAGGGAACTATGGCTACACCTTC,.,.,TRBJ1-2,TRBV6-1
CASSSRQYLIGYTF,TGTGCCAGCAGTTCCCGACAATATCTCATCGGCTACACCTTC,.,.,TRBJ1-2,TRBV7-2
CASSSRIHQGGEQYF,TGTGCCAGCAGCTCCAGGATCCACCAAGGGGGAGAGCAGTACTTC,.,.,TRBJ2-7,TRBV7-8
CAWSSDNEQFF,TGTGCCTGGAGTTCAGACAATGAGCAGTTCTTC,.,.,TRBJ2-1,TRBV30
CASKLVGQGSTEAFF,TGTGCCAGCAAGTTGGTTGGACAGGGTAGCACTGAAGCTTTCTTT,.,TRBD1,TRBJ1-1,TRBV2
CASSLGQGQGNEQFF,TGTGCCAGCAGCTTAGGGCAGGGCCAGGGCAATGAGCAGTTCTTC,.,.,TRBJ2-1,TRBV7-9
CAWSVRTGLGYQPQHF,TGTGCCTGGAGTGTACGAACAGGGCTAGGATATCAGCCCCAGCATTTT,.,.,TRBJ1-5,TRBV30
CASSRGQFDSPNHYEQYF,TGTGCCAGCAGCAGGGGACAGTTCGATAGTCCCAATCATTACGAGCAGTACTTC,.,TRBD1,TRBJ2-7,TRBV27
CASSLPQENTEAFF,TGTGCCAGCAGTTTACCACAAGAGAACACTGAAGCTTTCTTT,.,.,TRBJ1-1,TRBV28
CASSASGTGALNEQFF,TGTGCCAGCAGTGCCTCCGGGACAGGGGCCCTCAATGAGCAGTTCTTC,.,TRBD1,TRBJ2-1,TRBV6-4
CASSSRQGGTGELFF,TGTGCCAGCTCATCGCGACAGGGGGGCACCGGGGAGCTGTTTTTT,.,TRBD1,TRBJ2-2,TRBV18
CASSVERGGEQYF,TGTGCCAGCAGCGTAGAGAGAGGTGGAGAGCAGTACTTC,once,.,TRBJ2-7,TRBV9
CASRASEPGTDTQYF,TGTGCCAGCAGAGCTAGCGAACCAGGCACAGATACGCAGTATTTT,.,.,TRBJ2-3,TRBV6-4